The entry below describes one TCR beta chain. Its antigen remains unidentified. This record belongs to a study of T cell responses to AZD1222 COVID-19 vaccine. Across the study: Pooled together were second doses at about 4 or about 12 weeks. The study's findings and limits: Spike was spanned by vaccine-associated CD4 TCRs, which were dominant at 160-218 and 743-854. Clonal diversity was possibly underestimated; the donors were predominantly white British and more often female. Increased Spike-specific TCR breadth and depth were observed after two AZD1222 doses.

Germline V gene lookup returns CDR1 SGDLS and CDR2 YYNGEE. Germline trimming cut 3 bases from V and 5 bases from J; bases unmatched to any gene: 9. The length of the CDR3 is 15 residues. Sequencing was performed with immunoSEQ multiplex PCR; in TCRdb, only in-frame clones are kept and a portion is missing. The sample holds about 180,000 clones; approximately 90% are singletons and the top ten take 2% to 3%. The chain recombines TRBV9 with TRBJ2-5, with 8 bases lining up with TRBD2. The source was peripheral blood, collected on day 0 of AZD1222 vaccination. This TCR derives from an adult in good health. The CDR3 spells CASSALPGGMETQYF. CDR3 bases: TGTGCCAGCAGCGCCCTTCCGGGAGGGATGGAGACCCAGTACTTC.